This entry is about one TCR beta chain. The antigen remains unidentified. The sample comes from a study of CXCR3-negative and CXCR3-positive naive CD8 T cells. Looking at the study overall: For each library, about 1.5 +/- 0.3 million TRB reads were obtained, roughly 130 million in total. Notes on the study in general: Hydrophobicity of TRB CDR3s was greater in CXCR3-positive naive cells than in CXCR3-negative naive cells.

cDNA libraries for TRB were generated by 5' RACE incorporating UMI labels. TCRdb reanalyzed the 5' RACE reads and collapses them to one entry per CDR3 protein, without DNA. This sample's clone table lists 100,000 to 150,000 distinct CDR3 sequences. This CDR3 contains 14 residues. The gene calls are TRBV12-3 or TRBV12-4 and TRBJ2-5; TCRdb picks TRBD1, but there is no DNA to check that call. This clonotype originated in a human donor in good health. Some clones in this sample may be carry-over from other donors' samples. Specimen: naive CXCR3- CD8+ T cells from blood. Described subset: CD45RO-CCR7+CD27+CD95- naive CD8+ T cells lacking CXCR3 (TNR3-). CDR3 in amino acids: CASSYTGPQETQYF.